The TCR beta chain under discussion was sequenced for a study of T cell responses to AZD1222 COVID-19 vaccine. The CDR3 length is 11 residues. CDR1 is GTSNPN, CDR2 SVGIG, per germline (reference sequence). Trimming removed 0 bases at V and 6 bases at J, with 5 bases between. The table came from immunoSEQ multiplex PCR; TCRdb's copy has only in-frame clones and leaves some out. Among around 120,000 clones listed, around 95% were seen once. Concerning this clone: Antigen specificity is unknown.

Overall study findings and caveats: There were repertoire samples only from the period after the peak T cell response.

This clonotype was sampled from an adult in good health. This sample comprised peripheral blood, obtained on day 0 of AZD1222 vaccination. The chain links TRBV30 to TRBJ1-2, with D hard to call. For the CDR3, the DNA is TGTGCCTGGAGTGTAGGCCATGGCTACACCTTC. It codes for CAWSVGHGYTF.